A selection of T cell receptor beta chains follows, all from one sample in a study of control samples from healthy donors and cancer patients. Assay used: immunoSEQ multiplex PCR; TCRdb lists only in-frame clones, some missing. Seen here are 190,000 or so clones, 80% to 95% observed once, and the top ten hold around 1.6%. The sequenced sample consisted of blood. Every receptor here comes from a man aged 18 to 30 in good health. Each CDR3 is given with its conserved first and last residue. Each record gives: D gene, V gene, J gene, CDR3 DNA, CDR3 protein. D genes are given only for firm matches.

>.|TRBV10-3|TRBJ1-2
TGTGCCATCAGTGGACAGCTCCCGGGGGTTAACTATGGCTACACCTTC
CAISGQLPGVNYGYTF
>.|TRBV5-4|TRBJ1-6
TGTGCCAGCAGCCTAGACGGGGGGAGCTCCTATAATTCACCCCTCCACTTT
CASSLDGGSSYNSPLHF
>TRBD2|TRBV29-1|TRBJ2-1
TGCAGCGCAACTAGCGGGGGGCGCAATGAGCAGTTCTTC
CSATSGGRNEQFF
>.|TRBV15|TRBJ2-1
TGTGCCACCAGCGCCCGGGATGTTTGGGAGCAGTTCTTC
CATSARDVWEQFF
>.|TRBV3-1/TRBV3-2|TRBJ1-2
TGTGCCAGCAGCCAAGATCGGACAGTTAACTATGGCTACACCTTC
CASSQDRTVNYGYTF
>.|TRBV25-1|TRBJ2-3
TGTGCCAGTCTATCAATTGGTACGGACAACACAGATACGCAGTATTTT
CASLSIGTDNTDTQYF
>TRBD1|TRBV4-1|TRBJ2-1
TGCGCCAGCAGCCAGACCGACAGGGGGTCCTACAATGAGCAGTTCTTC
CASSQTDRGSYNEQFF
>.|TRBV5-1|TRBJ2-5
TGCGCCAGCAGCCCCAGTGCCGGATCTCCCCGCTCCGAGTACTTC
CASSPSAGSPRSEYF
>.|TRBV5-5|TRBJ2-7
TGTGCCAGCAGCCTCGCGGGTCAGCTCTACTACGAGCAGTACTTC
CASSLAGQLYYEQYF
>TRBD1|TRBV19|TRBJ2-3
TGTGCCAGTAGACCTAACCAGGGGGTCACGCAGTATTTT
CASRPNQGVTQYF